This paragraph reports one T cell receptor beta chain. Ten or more counts support this clonotype. The specificity of this receptor is unknown. One base away there is no much larger clone; base qualities are not given. TCR beta CDR3 regions were amplified from RNA transcripts for repertoire sequencing. The first round of RT-PCR was done with HTBI primers and the Qiagen OneStep RT-PCR kit, and was followed by a second round of multiplex PCR, then size selection and purification. Sequencing of the libraries was carried out on an Illumina HiSeq2000 in paired-end mode with 100 bp reads. On the study's bioinformatics: SOAPnuke was used for read processing, and reads with adapters, uncalled bases, a mean Phred below 15, or no exact constant-primer or identifier match were discarded. High-quality paired reads were merged with COPE v1.2.5. Each unique nucleotide sequence was treated as a clonotype, and MiTCR v1.1 was used to align the clonotypes to the IMGT TRB V, D and J references. Only V-J combinations with frequency above 0.0001 were analysed, covering about 99% of repertoires. For each V-J combination, a TCR clonal expansion and chaos score was defined as the ratio of F50 clonal expansion to chaos observed in the TCRdist matrix. Features were reduced by Welch's t-statistics and random forest to around 14 V-J combinations, which fed a naive Bayes classifier. The Morisita-Horn index was used to measure how similar the thyroid and blood repertoires were. TCRdb's own reprocessing of the public reads used fastp at Q25 and MiXCR and kept productive beta chains. Duplicate CDR3 protein sequences are folded into a single record with the most common DNA and genes. These V and J calls rely on TCRdb rather than the paper's analysis. This sample gives around 670,000 distinct CDR3 sequences in total; 40% of them show up just once. The ten largest clonotypes hold 44% of the sample.

Ophthalmopathy patients were characterized by moderately to severely active disease, a Clinical Activity Score of at least 3, a NOSPECS grade of at least 4, and a disease duration under 3 months. Patients with other autoimmune diseases, uncontrolled infections, pregnancy or lactation were excluded. Diagnosis was based on clinical symptoms, serum thyroxine, TRAb, thyroid ultrasound and orbital computed tomography. Ficoll-Paque density gradient centrifugation was used to isolate PBMCs from about 10 ml of fresh peripheral blood. Total RNA was extracted using Trizol reagent, and RNA quality was checked on an Agilent 2100 Bioanalyzer. The source of the sample is a study of Graves' ophthalmopathy and Graves' hyperthyroidism (dated by TCRdb to the late 2010s). Some background on the complete study: Peripheral blood was collected at initial diagnosis, before any treatment. The independent validation cohort included approximately 19 hyperthyroidism patients plus 17 patients who later progressed from hyperthyroidism to ophthalmopathy. The study used signatures of the TCR beta repertoire to tell Graves' ophthalmopathy apart from Graves' hyperthyroidism and to predict which patients would progress to ophthalmopathy. In total, approximately 140 blood samples were TCR-sequenced: 40 to 45 ophthalmopathy, 75 hyperthyroidism and about 17 hyperthyroidism-to-ophthalmopathy patients. To explore V-J signatures distinguishing ophthalmopathy from hyperthyroidism, a discovery set of roughly 100 patients (fewer than 45 ophthalmopathy, 55 to 60 stable hyperthyroidism) was enrolled. T-cell repertoires of thyroid tissue and blood were compared in over five hyperthyroidism patients. Once sampling was done, hyperthyroidism patients were given methimazole at a starting dose of 30 mg daily, while ophthalmopathy patients were given high-dose intravenous methylprednisolone. Overall study outcomes, separate from this receptor: Ophthalmopathy was separated from stable hyperthyroidism by the 13-signature model with just under 90% sensitivity and about 81% specificity in cross-validation and with 80%/75% in the test set. Sample size was not statistically predetermined, and group allocation was not concealed from the investigators. In validation, the model predicted ophthalmopathy progression with about 71% sensitivity and about 77% specificity; roughly 11 predicted patients were CT-confirmed with GO in a median of about 6.1 months. Among expanded thyroid clonotypes with frequency above 0.001, most also showed up in blood, which suggests that blood repertoires may reflect the thyroid immune response.

According to the germline V gene, CDR1 reads ENHRY and CDR2 reads SYGVKD. V and J are truncated by 2 bases and 0 bases respectively, leaving an intervening sequence of 7 bases. The CDR3 measures 14 amino acids from cysteine to phenylalanine. Just the 42-base CDR3 DNA is kept, in frame starting at base 1. The rearranged segments are TRBV10-3 and TRBJ1-1; possibly the D gene is TRBD1, per 5 matching bases. This clonotype was obtained from an adult man with Graves' ophthalmopathy. Sample: peripheral blood. The sequenced DNA is TGTGCCATCAGTGAGGCAGGGTTGAACACTGAAGCTTTCTTT. Translated, it gives CAISEAGLNTEAFF.